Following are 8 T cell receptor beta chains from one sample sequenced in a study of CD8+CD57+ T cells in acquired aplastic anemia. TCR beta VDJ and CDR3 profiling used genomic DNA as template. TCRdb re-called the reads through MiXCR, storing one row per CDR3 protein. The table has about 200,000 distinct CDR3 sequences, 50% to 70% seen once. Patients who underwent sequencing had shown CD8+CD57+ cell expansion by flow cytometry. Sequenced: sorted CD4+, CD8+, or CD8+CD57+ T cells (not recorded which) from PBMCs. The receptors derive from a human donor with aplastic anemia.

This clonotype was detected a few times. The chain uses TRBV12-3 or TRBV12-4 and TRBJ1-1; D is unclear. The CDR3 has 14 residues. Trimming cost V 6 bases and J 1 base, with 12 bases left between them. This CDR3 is CASSIRETNTEAFF. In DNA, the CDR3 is TGTGCCAGCAGCATACGTGAGACGAACACTGAAGCTTTCTTT.

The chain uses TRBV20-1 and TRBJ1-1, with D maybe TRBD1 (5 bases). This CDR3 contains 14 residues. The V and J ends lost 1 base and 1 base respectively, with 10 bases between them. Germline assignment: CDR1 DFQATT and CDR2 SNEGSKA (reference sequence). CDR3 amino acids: CSARVGAGNTEAFF. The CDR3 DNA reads TGCAGTGCTAGAGTAGGGGCTGGGAACACTGAAGCTTTCTTT.

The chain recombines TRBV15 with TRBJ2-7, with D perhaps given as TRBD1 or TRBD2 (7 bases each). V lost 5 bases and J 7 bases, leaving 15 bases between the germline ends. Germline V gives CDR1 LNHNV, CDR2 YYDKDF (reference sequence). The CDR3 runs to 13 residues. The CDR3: CATSGVQGGEQYF. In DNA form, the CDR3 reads TGTGCCACCAGCGGGGTTCAGGGGGGGGAGCAGTACTTC.

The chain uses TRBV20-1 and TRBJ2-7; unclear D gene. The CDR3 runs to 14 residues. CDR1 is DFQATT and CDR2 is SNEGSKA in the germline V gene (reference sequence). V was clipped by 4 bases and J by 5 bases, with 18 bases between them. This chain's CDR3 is CSATKGTRLDEQYF. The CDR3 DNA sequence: TGCAGTGCTACAAAAGGTACGAGGTTGGACGAGCAGTACTTC.

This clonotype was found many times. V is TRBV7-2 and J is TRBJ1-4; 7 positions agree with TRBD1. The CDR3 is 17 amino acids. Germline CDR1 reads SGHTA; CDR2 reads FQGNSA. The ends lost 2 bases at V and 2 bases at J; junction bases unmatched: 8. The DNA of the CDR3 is TGTGCCAGCAGCTTATCAGGGGGGGATTATACTAATGAAAAACTGTTTTTT. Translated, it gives CASSLSGGDYTNEKLFF.

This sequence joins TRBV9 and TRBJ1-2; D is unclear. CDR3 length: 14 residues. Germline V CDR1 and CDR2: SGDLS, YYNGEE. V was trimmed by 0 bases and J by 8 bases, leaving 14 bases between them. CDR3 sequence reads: CASSVGNSFWGYTF. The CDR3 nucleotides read TGTGCCAGCAGCGTAGGGAACAGCTTTTGGGGCTACACCTTC.

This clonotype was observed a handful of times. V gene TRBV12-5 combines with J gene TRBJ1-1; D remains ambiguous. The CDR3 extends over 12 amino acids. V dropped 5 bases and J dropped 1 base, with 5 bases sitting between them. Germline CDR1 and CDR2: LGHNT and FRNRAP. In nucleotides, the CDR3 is TGTGCTAGTGGTCGGGGGAACACTGAAGCTTTCTTT. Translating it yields CASGRGNTEAFF.

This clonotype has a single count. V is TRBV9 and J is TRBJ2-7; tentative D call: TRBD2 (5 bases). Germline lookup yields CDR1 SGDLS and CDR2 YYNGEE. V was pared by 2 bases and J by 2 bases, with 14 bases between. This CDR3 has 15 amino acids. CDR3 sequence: CASSVEPSSPYEQYF. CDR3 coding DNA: TGTGCCAGCAGCGTGGAGCCTAGCTCACCCTACGAGCAGTACTTC. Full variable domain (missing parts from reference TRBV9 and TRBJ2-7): DSGVTQTPKHLITATGQRVTLRCSPRSGDLSVYWYQQSLDQGLQFLIQYYNGEERAKGNILERFSAQQFPDLHSELNLSSLELGDSALYFCASSVEPSSPYEQYFGPGTRLTVT.